This entry lists 10 T cell receptor beta chains sequenced from one sample in a study of CXCR3-negative and CXCR3-positive naive CD8 T cells. Libraries of TRB cDNA were made by 5' RACE and carried UMIs. No DNA is given; TCRdb re-called the 5' RACE reads and lists each CDR3 protein once. Here the sample table reports tens of thousands of distinct CDR3 sequences. Sequenced material: naive CXCR3- CD8+ T cells from blood. Subset defined: CD45RO-CCR7+CD27+CD95- naive CD8+ T cells lacking CXCR3 (TNR3-). These receptors were collected from a human donor in good health. Some clones in this sample may be carry-over from other donors' samples.

The chain is built from TRBV20-1 and TRBJ2-7; the D gene TCRdb calls, TRBD2, cannot be checked with no DNA. This CDR3 is built from 17 residues. The germline gives CDR1 DFQATT, CDR2 SNEGSKA (reference sequence). The CDR3 loop reads CSARDSGTSGPPYEQYF.

The genes are TRBV11-3 and TRBJ2-5; TCRdb's D call of TRBD1 is untestable without DNA. Germline CDR1 and CDR2: SGHNT and YENEEA. The CDR3 consists of 11 residues. CDR3 loop: CASSVRDSQYF.

V is TRBV19 and J is TRBJ2-1; checking the TCRdb D call of TRBD1 is not possible without DNA. Germline loops: CDR1 LNHDA, CDR2 SQIVND (reference sequence). The CDR3 runs to 12 residues. The chain's CDR3 is CASLGQYNEQFF. Full variable domain (rest looked up from reference TRBV19 and TRBJ2-1): DGGITQSPKYLFRKEGQNVTLSCEQNLNHDAMYWYRQDPGQGLRLIYYSQIVNDFQKGDIAEGYSVSREKKESFPLTVTSAQKNPTAFYLCASLGQYNEQFFGPGTRLTVL.

This sequence joins TRBV29-1 and TRBJ2-7. Germline V gives CDR1 SQVTM, CDR2 ANQGSEA. This CDR3 spans 11 amino acids. CDR3 sequence reads: CSATTDYEQYF.

V usage is TRBV29-1 and J usage is TRBJ2-1. Germline lookup yields CDR1 SQVTM and CDR2 ANQGSEA. This CDR3 is built from 14 residues. The CDR3 region is CSVVSAESYNEQFF.

The chain links TRBV29-1 to TRBJ2-1; TCRdb indicates TRBD2, and absent DNA this call remains unverified. CDR3 length: 17 amino acids. Germline V CDR1 and CDR2: SQVTM, ANQGSEA. CDR3 protein: CSVEGQGGRYSYNEQFF.

The chain employs TRBV28 and TRBJ2-7. This CDR3 is built from 12 residues. Germline CDR1 reads MDHEN; CDR2 reads SYDVKM. The CDR3 here is CASTGRAYEQYF.

The rearrangement uses TRBV2 and TRBJ2-2; TCRdb proposes TRBD2, but this gene call is untestable without DNA. CDR3 length: 12 amino acids. CDR1 is SNHLY, CDR2 FYNNEI, per germline. The CDR3 here is CASKVVSGELFF.

This chain links TRBV27 with TRBJ2-7. Germline lookup yields CDR1 MNHEY and CDR2 SMNVEV (reference sequence). The CDR3 spans 14 residues. The CDR3 sequence: CASSGLGGSYEQYF.

V is TRBV7-9 and J is TRBJ2-7. The CDR3 is 14 amino acids. Per germline, CDR1 SEHNR and CDR2 FQNEAQ (reference sequence). CDR3: CASSLDGEYYEQYF.